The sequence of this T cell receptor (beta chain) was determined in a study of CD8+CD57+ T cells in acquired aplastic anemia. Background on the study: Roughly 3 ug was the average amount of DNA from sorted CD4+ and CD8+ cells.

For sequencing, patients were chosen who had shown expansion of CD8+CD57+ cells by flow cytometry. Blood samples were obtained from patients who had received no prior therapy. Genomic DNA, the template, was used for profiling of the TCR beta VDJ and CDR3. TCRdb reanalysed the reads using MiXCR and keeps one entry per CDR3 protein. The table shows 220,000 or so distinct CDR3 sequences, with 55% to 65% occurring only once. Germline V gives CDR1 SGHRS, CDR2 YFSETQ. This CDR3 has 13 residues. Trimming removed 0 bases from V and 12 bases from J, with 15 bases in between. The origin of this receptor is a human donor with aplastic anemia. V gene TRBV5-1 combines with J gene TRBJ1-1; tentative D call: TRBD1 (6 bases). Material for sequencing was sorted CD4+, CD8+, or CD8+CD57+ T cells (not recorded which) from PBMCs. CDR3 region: CASSLGGGEEPFF. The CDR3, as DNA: TGCGCCAGCAGCTTGGGCGGGGGCGAAGAACCTTTCTTT.